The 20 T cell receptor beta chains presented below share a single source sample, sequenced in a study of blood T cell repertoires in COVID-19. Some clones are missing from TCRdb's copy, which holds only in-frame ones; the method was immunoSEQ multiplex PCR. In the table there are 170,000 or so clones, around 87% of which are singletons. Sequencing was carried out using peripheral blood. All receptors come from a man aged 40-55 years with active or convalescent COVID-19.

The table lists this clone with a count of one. CDR3 DNA: TGTGCCAGCAGCACTGACGGGACTAGCACAGATACGCAGTATTTT. Amino acids: CASSTDGTSTDTQYF. The chain employs TRBV7-8 and TRBJ2-3; D might be TRBD2 (6 bases). V was shortened by 5 bases and J by 0 bases, with 12 bases between the two germline ends. From germline, CDR1 is SGHVS and CDR2 FQNEAQ. CDR3 size: 15 residues.

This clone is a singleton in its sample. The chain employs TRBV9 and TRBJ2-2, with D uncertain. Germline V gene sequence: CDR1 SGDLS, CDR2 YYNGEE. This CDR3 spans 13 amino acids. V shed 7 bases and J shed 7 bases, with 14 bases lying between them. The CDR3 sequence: CASRGEVGGELFF. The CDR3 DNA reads TGTGCCAGCCGTGGTGAGGTGGGCGGGGAGCTGTTTTTT.

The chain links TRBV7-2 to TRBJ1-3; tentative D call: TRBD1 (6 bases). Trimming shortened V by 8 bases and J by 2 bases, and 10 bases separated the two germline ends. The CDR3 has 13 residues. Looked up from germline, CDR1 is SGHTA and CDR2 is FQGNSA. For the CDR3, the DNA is TGTGCCAGCGGCAGGGGCCCTGGAAACACCATATATTTT. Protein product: CASGRGPGNTIYF.

This chain's CDR3 is CASSERTGGFETQYF. The CDR3 DNA sequence: TGTGCCAGCAGCGAAAGAACAGGGGGTTTCGAGACCCAGTACTTC. The J gene is TRBJ2-5, the V gene TRBV6-2 or TRBV6-3; TRBD1 matches 8 bases. J was trimmed by 5 bases and V by 6 bases; bases with no gene match: 11. The germline V gene encodes CDR1 MNHEY and CDR2 SVGEGT. The CDR3 runs to 15 residues.

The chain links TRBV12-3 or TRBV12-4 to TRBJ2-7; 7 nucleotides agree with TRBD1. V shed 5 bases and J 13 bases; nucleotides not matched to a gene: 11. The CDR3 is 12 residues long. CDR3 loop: CASSAGGRVSYF. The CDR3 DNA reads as TGTGCCAGCAGTGCAGGGGGAAGGGTCTCATACTTC.

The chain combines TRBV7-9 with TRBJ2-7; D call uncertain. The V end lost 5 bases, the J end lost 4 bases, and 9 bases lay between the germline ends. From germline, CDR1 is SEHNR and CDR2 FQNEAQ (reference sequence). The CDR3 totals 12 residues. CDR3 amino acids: CASSPFGYEQYF. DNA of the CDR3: TGTGCCAGCAGCCCTTTCGGTTACGAGCAGTACTTC.

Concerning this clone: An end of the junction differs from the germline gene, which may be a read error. The CDR3 DNA reads TGTGCCAGCAGTGAAGGGGGACAGGACCGGCGTTTT. It translates to CASSEGGQDRRF. This chain links TRBV2 with TRBJ1-4, with 8 bases aligning to TRBD1. Germline V gene data show CDR1 as SNHLY and CDR2 as FYNNEI. The length of the CDR3 is 12 residues.

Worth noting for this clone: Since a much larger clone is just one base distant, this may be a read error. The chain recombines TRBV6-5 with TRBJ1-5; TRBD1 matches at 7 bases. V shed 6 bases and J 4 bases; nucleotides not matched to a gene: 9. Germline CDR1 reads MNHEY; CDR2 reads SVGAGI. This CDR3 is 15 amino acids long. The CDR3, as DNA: TGTGCCAGCAGGGTGGACAGGAGAAGAAATCAGCCCCAGCATTTT. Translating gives CASRVDRRRNQPQHF.

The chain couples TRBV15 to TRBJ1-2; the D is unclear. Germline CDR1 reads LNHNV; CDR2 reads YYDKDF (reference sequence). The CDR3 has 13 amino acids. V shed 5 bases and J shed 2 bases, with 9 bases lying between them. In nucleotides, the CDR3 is TGTGCCACCAGCCCAGAAAAAAACTATGGCTACACCTTC. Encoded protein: CATSPEKNYGYTF.

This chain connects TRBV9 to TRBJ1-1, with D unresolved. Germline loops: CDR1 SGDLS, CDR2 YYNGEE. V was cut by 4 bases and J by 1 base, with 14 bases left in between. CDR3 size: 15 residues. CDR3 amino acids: CASSPRGQTNTEAFF. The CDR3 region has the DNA TGTGCCAGCAGCCCCCGGGGTCAGACGAACACTGAAGCTTTCTTT.

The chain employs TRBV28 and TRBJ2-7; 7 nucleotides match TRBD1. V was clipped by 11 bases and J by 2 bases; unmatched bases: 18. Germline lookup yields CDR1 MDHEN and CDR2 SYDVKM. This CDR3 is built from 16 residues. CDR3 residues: CAPLETGRKETYEQYF. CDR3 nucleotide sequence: TGTGCCCCTTTAGAGACAGGGCGAAAAGAAACCTACGAGCAGTACTTC.

DNA of the CDR3: TGTGCCAGCAGCCTCAGATGGGCGGAGACCCAGTACTTC. It codes for CASSLRWAETQYF. The gene calls are TRBV7-6 and TRBJ2-5; D not certain. V was pared by 5 bases and J by 5 bases, with 12 bases between. From germline, CDR1 is SGHVS and CDR2 FNYEAQ. The CDR3 totals 13 residues.

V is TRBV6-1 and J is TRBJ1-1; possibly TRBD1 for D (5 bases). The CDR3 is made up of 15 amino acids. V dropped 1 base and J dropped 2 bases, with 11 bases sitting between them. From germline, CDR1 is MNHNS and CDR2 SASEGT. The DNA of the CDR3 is TGTGCCAGCAGTGAAGACCCCGGGGGTAACACTGAAGCTTTCTTT. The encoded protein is CASSEDPGGNTEAFF.

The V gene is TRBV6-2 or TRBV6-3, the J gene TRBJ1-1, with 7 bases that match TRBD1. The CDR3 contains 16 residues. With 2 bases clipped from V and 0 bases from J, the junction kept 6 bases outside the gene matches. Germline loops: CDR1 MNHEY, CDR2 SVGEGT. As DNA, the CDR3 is TGTGCCAGCAGTTACCCGACAGGGCTCATGAACACTGAAGCTTTCTTT. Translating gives CASSYPTGLMNTEAFF.

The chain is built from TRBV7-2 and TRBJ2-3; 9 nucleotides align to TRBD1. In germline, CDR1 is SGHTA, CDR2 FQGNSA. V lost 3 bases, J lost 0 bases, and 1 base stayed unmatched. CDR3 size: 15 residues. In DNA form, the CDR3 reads TGTGCCAGCAGCTTGGACAGGGGAAGCACAGATACGCAGTATTTT. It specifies CASSLDRGSTDTQYF. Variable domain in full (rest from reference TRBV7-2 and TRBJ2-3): GAGVSQSPSNKVTEKGKDVELRCDPISGHTALYWYRQSLGQGLEFLIYFQGNSAPDKSGLPSDRFSAERTGGSVSTLTIQRTQQEDSAVYLCASSLDRGSTDTQYFGPGTRLTVL.

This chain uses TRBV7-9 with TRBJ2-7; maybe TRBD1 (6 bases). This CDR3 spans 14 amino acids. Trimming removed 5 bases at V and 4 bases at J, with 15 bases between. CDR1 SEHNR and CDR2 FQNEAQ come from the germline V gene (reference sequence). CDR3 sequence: CASSQRQGGYEQYF. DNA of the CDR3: TGTGCCAGCAGCCAGCGACAAGGGGGTTACGAGCAGTACTTC.

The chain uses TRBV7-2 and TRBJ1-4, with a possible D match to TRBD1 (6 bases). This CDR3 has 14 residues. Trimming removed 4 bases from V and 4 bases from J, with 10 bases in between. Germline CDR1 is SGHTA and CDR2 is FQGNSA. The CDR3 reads CASSSGTFNEKLFF. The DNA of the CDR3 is TGTGCCAGCAGCTCCGGGACATTTAATGAAAAACTGTTTTTT.

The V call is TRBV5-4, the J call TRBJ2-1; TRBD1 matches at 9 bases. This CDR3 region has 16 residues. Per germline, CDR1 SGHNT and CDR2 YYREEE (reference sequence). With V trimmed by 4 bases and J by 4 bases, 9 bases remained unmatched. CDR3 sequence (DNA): TGTGCCAGCAGCACGCCGGGACAGGGACAATACAATGAGCAGTTCTTC. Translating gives CASSTPGQGQYNEQFF.

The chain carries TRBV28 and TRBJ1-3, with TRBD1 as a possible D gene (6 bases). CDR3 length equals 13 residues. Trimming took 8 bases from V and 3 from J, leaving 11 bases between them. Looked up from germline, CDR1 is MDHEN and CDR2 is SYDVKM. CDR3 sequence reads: CASGRTDGNTIYF. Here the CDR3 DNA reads TGTGCCAGCGGACGGACAGATGGAAACACCATATATTTT.

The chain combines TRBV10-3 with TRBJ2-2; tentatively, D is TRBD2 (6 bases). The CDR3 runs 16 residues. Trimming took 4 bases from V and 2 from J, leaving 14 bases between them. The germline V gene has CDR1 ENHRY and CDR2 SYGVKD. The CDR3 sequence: CAISVVEGPNTGELFF. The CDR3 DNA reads TGTGCCATCAGTGTGGTGGAGGGGCCTAACACCGGGGAGCTGTTTTTT.